Sequencing of this TCR beta chain was carried out in a study of blood T cell repertoires in COVID-19. On the study more broadly: PBMCs, B-cell-depleted T cells, or T cells were the source of the cDNA or gDNA that made up the material.

TCRdb's table, derived via immunoSEQ multiplex PCR, lists solely in-frame clones and lacks some. The repertoire has around 450,000 clones, about 90% of them found once; the top ten carry 0.65% to 0.9%. The CDR3 contains 12 residues. V gave up 4 bases and J gave up 6 bases, with 10 bases separating them. Germline CDR1 is MGHDK and CDR2 is SYGVNS. This chain links TRBV25-1 with TRBJ2-7; D perhaps matches TRBD2 (5 bases). Sequenced: PBMCs or T cells enriched from blood (not recorded which). The TCR originated in a woman aged 18-30 years who had recovered from COVID-19. CDR3 protein: CASSGTGSEQYF. The DNA for the CDR3 is TGTGCCAGCAGTGGAACGGGGTCCGAGCAGTACTTC.